Below, 7 T cell receptor beta chains from the same sample are listed, as sequenced in a study of cytomegalovirus exposure and HLA in healthy donors. In the PCR, 60 Vbeta and 13 Jbeta primers were used. Sequencing used immunoSEQ multiplex PCR; TCRdb keeps in-frame clones, though not all of them. This sample yields approximately 170,000 clones, of which over 80% are seen a single time; approximately 1.3% belongs to the top ten. The sample was PBMCs. The receptors shown here come from a boy younger than 10 in good health and CMV-seronegative.

The J gene is TRBJ1-1, the V gene TRBV6-4, with 8 bases identical to TRBD1. This CDR3 is 13 amino acids long. In germline, CDR1 is MRHNA, CDR2 SNTAGT. V lost 6 bases to trimming and J lost 6 bases; unmatched junction nucleotides: 6. The CDR3 loop reads CASRRDRGSEAFF. The CDR3 region has the DNA TGTGCCAGCAGGAGAGACAGGGGTTCTGAAGCTTTCTTT.

V and J are TRBV5-5 and TRBJ1-2; tentative D call: TRBD1 (6 bases). This CDR3 region has 13 residues. Trimming removed 0 bases from V and 3 bases from J, with 6 bases in between. CDR1 and CDR2 (germline): SGHKS, YYEKEE (reference sequence). The CDR3 sequence is CASSLDRDYGYTF. The CDR3 DNA reads TGTGCCAGCAGCTTGGACAGGGACTATGGCTACACCTTC.

The chain joins TRBV4-2 to TRBJ2-5, with D possibly matching TRBD2 (6 bases). This CDR3 has 16 amino acids. Deletions cut 4 bases from V and 3 bases from J, with 18 bases between. Germline V gene sequence: CDR1 LGHNA, CDR2 YNFKEQ. CDR3 coding DNA: TGTGCCAGCAGCCCAGGACCCGAGCGGGCCGAAGAGACCCAGTACTTC. Protein: CASSPGPERAEETQYF.

This chain joins TRBV30 and TRBJ2-1, with 11 bases aligning to TRBD2. The CDR3 contains 15 residues. V shed 0 bases, J shed 7 bases, and the junction held 5 bases outside the gene matches. Germline-derived CDR1 and CDR2 are GTSNPN and SVGIG (reference sequence). The CDR3 sequence is CAWSVELAGVNEQFF. The CDR3 nucleotides are TGTGCCTGGAGTGTCGAACTAGCGGGAGTAAATGAGCAGTTCTTC.

The chain has TRBV19 and TRBJ2-5; 7 positions match TRBD2. Per the germline V gene, CDR1 is LNHDA and CDR2 is SQIVND (reference sequence). With 3 bases clipped from V and 1 base from J, the junction kept 5 bases outside the gene matches. The CDR3 runs 15 residues. CDR3: CASSIGLAAQETQYF. The CDR3 bases are TGTGCCAGTAGTATCGGGCTAGCGGCCCAAGAGACCCAGTACTTC.

The V gene is TRBV30, the J gene TRBJ2-5; D remains unclear. Trimming left V 2 bases short and J 4 bases short, with 14 bases between. The CDR3 sequence is 14 residues long. Germline V gene lookup returns CDR1 GTSNPN and CDR2 SVGIG (reference sequence). The CDR3 coding sequence is TGTGCCTGGAGTACGCAGGCAGCTCGAGAGACCCAGTACTTC. Encoded protein: CAWSTQAARETQYF.

In this sample, this clone turned up a few times. The rearrangement links TRBV6-6 to TRBJ1-1; 8 bases map to TRBD1. The CDR3 extends over 14 amino acids. Germline V gene data show CDR1 as MNHNY and CDR2 as SVGAGI (reference sequence). With V trimmed by 0 bases and J by 4 bases, 1 base remained unmatched. The CDR3 is CASSYSGQATEAFF. The CDR3 bases are TGTGCCAGCAGTTACTCGGGACAGGCCACTGAAGCTTTCTTT.